Presented here are 4 T cell receptor beta chains from one specimen sequenced in a study of blood T cell repertoires in COVID-19. Some clones are missing from TCRdb's copy, which holds only in-frame ones; the method was immunoSEQ multiplex PCR. Among about 190,000 clones listed, around 84% were seen once. The sequencing input was peripheral blood. Every receptor here comes from a man aged 30 to 45 with active or convalescent COVID-19.

The genes are TRBV5-1 and TRBJ1-2, with no clear D. CDR1 and CDR2 (germline): SGHRS, YFSETQ. CDR3 size: 15 residues. V dropped 1 base and J dropped 6 bases, with 16 bases sitting between them. CDR3 residues: CASSLIPSSGDGYTF. Here the CDR3 DNA reads TGCGCCAGCAGCTTGATTCCCTCCTCCGGGGATGGCTACACCTTC.

The chain links TRBV9 to TRBJ1-1, with D uncertain. This CDR3 comprises 14 residues. With 1 base removed from V and 5 bases from J, the gap between germline ends came to 12 bases. CDR1 and CDR2 from the germline V gene are SGDLS and YYNGEE. DNA for the CDR3: TGTGCCAGCAGCGTATACGCCGGGGTGACTGAAGCTTTCTTT. It yields the protein CASSVYAGVTEAFF. Full variable domain (outside the CDR3, taken from reference TRBV9 and TRBJ1-1): DSGVTQTPKHLITATGQRVTLRCSPRSGDLSVYWYQQSLDQGLQFLIQYYNGEERAKGNILERFSAQQFPDLHSELNLSSLELGDSALYFCASSVYAGVTEAFFGQGTRLTVV.

The chain uses TRBV2 and TRBJ1-5; 11 bases fit TRBD1. The germline gives CDR1 SNHLY, CDR2 FYNNEI. Trimming cost V 6 bases and J 5 bases; bases outside gene matches: 9. The CDR3 loop spans 16 amino acids. CDR3 residues: CASRPPGQGAYQPQHF. The CDR3, as DNA: TGTGCCAGCAGGCCCCCCGGACAGGGGGCTTATCAGCCCCAGCATTTT.

V usage is TRBV19 and J usage is TRBJ1-2, with 10 bases aligning to TRBD1. Germline loops: CDR1 LNHDA, CDR2 SQIVND (reference sequence). V trimming: 5 bases; J trimming: 7 bases; junction bases outside the gene matches: 4. This CDR3 is 13 amino acids long. The CDR3 DNA is TGTGCCAGTAGTGCGACAGGGGGCGGTGGCTACACCTTC. Protein product: CASSATGGGGYTF.